The 24 T cell receptor beta chains listed next were all sequenced from one sample in a study of PD-L1 blockade in urothelial cancer (dated by TCRdb to about 2017). Explained via the paper, the time point label denotes: peripheral blood 6 weeks after treatment start. Libraries were prepared through the immunoSEQ multiplex PCR assay. In its TCRdb copy, this immuneACCESS table keeps in-frame sequences only and misses some clones. Where compared with another copy, unresolved V genes explain less than half of these, and the others have no known cause. The sample contains around 110,000 clones, around 89% of them found a single time. The ten top clones hold roughly 1.8% of the sample. The material sequenced was PBMCs, taken around atezolizumab (anti-PD-L1) treatment. All receptors derive from a man aged 55 to 70 with urothelial cancer.

This chain uses TRBV7-2 with TRBJ1-1, with TRBD1 identical over 7 bases. Germline V gives CDR1 SGHTA, CDR2 FQGNSA. The CDR3 is 15 amino acids. V gave up 5 bases and J gave up 4 bases; unmatched junction bases: 10. This chain's CDR3 is CASSTRQGLGTEAFF. CDR3 in DNA: TGTGCCAGCAGCACTAGACAGGGTTTGGGCACTGAAGCTTTCTTT.

The chain uses TRBV2 and TRBJ2-2; 9 nucleotides line up with TRBD2. CDR1 is SNHLY, CDR2 FYNNEI, per germline. The CDR3 covers 15 residues. With 4 bases clipped from V and 7 bases from J, the junction kept 7 bases outside the gene matches. CDR3 nucleotide sequence: TGTGCCAGCAGTGTACCGGGACTAGCAGTCGGGGAGCTGTTTTTT. Amino acid sequence: CASSVPGLAVGELFF.

V gene TRBV30 combines with J gene TRBJ1-4; D ambiguous. This CDR3 has 14 amino acids. The V and J ends lost 0 bases and 4 bases respectively, with 9 bases between them. CDR1 is GTSNPN and CDR2 is SVGIG in the germline V gene (reference sequence). CDR3: CAWSVARNNEKLFF. CDR3 DNA sequence: TGTGCCTGGAGTGTAGCCAGGAATAATGAAAAACTGTTTTTT.

The V call is TRBV29-1, the J call TRBJ1-2; D unresolved. The CDR3 is 14 amino acids. Germline loops: CDR1 SQVTM, CDR2 ANQGSEA. The ends were cut back, 0 bases at V and 0 bases at J, with 8 bases in the middle. CDR3 loop: CSVEDYPANYGYTF. In nucleotides, the CDR3 is TGCAGCGTTGAAGATTATCCAGCTAACTATGGCTACACCTTC. The variable domain in full, completed from reference TRBV29-1 and TRBJ1-2, reads SAVISQKPSRDICQRGTSLTIQCQVDSQVTMMFWYRQQPGQSLTLIATANQGSEATYESGFVIDKFPISRPNLTFSTLTVSNMSPEDSSIYLCSVEDYPANYGYTFGSGTRLTVV.

V gene TRBV6-1 combines with J gene TRBJ1-3, with 8 bases that match TRBD1. J was trimmed by 3 bases and V by 0 bases; bases with no gene match: 7. CDR3 length equals 17 residues. CDR1 and CDR2 (germline): MNHNS, SASEGT. CDR3 loop: CASSEAPGGMSGNTIYF. DNA for the CDR3: TGTGCCAGCAGTGAAGCTCCAGGGGGCATGAGTGGAAACACCATATATTTT.

This chain links TRBV28 with TRBJ2-7; 7 nucleotides line up with TRBD1. Germline V gene lookup returns CDR1 MDHEN and CDR2 SYDVKM. The CDR3 contains 13 residues. Losses at the gene ends were 7 bases for V and 2 bases for J; bases not matched to a gene: 5. The CDR3 sequence is CASTGTVTYEQYF. CDR3 DNA sequence: TGTGCCAGCACTGGGACAGTAACCTACGAGCAGTACTTC. Variable domain in full (rest from reference TRBV28 and TRBJ2-7): DVKVTQSSRYLVKRTGEKVFLECVQDMDHENMFWYRQDPGLGLRLIYFSYDVKMKEKGDIPEGYSVSREKKERFSLILESASTNQTSMYLCASTGTVTYEQYFGPGTRLTVT.

This sequence joins TRBV6-5 and TRBJ2-7; 8 nucleotides match TRBD1. Germline CDR1 and CDR2: MNHEY and SVGAGI. The CDR3 loop spans 15 amino acids. Germline trimming cut 2 bases from V and 2 bases from J; bases unmatched to any gene: 5. CDR3 amino acids: CASSYTETGAYEQYF. In DNA form, the CDR3 reads TGTGCCAGCAGTTACACCGAGACAGGGGCCTACGAGCAGTACTTC.

V gene TRBV7-8 combines with J gene TRBJ1-1, with D possibly being TRBD1 (6 bases). V was shortened by 3 bases and J by 1 base, with 6 bases between the two germline ends. Germline V lookup: CDR1 SGHVS, CDR2 FQNEAQ. The CDR3 runs to 13 residues. The CDR3 DNA reads as TGTGCCAGCAGCTTGACAGGGAACACTGAAGCTTTCTTT. It encodes CASSLTGNTEAFF.

V usage is TRBV10-3 and J usage is TRBJ2-7; D is perhaps TRBD2 (5 bases). Germline CDR1 reads ENHRY; CDR2 reads SYGVKD. The CDR3 is made up of 12 amino acids. V lost 10 bases to trimming and J lost 3 bases, with 13 bases between them. The CDR3 DNA reads TGTGCCACAGGACCTCGGGGCTACGAGCAGTACTTC. Translated: CATGPRGYEQYF.

This chain links TRBV5-6 with TRBJ2-1; 9 bases are a match to TRBD1. The CDR3 is 14 residues long. Germline V gene lookup returns CDR1 SGHDT and CDR2 YYEEEE. With V trimmed by 4 bases and J by 12 bases, 11 bases remained unmatched. The CDR3 DNA follows: TGTGCCAGCAGCCCCGGGACAGGGTCTATAGGGCAGTTCTTC. Encoded protein: CASSPGTGSIGQFF. Combining the CDR3 with reference TRBV5-6 and TRBJ2-1 gives the whole variable domain DAGVTQSPTHLIKTRGQQVTLRCSPKSGHDTVSWYQQALGQGPQFIFQYYEEEERQRGNFPDRFSGHQFPNYSSELNVNALLLGDSALYLCASSPGTGSIGQFFGPGTRLTVL.

This chain uses TRBV18 with TRBJ1-2; no clear D gene. The V gene lost 3 bases and the J gene lost 4 bases, with 9 bases spanning the gap. CDR3 size: 13 residues. Germline assignment: CDR1 KGHSH and CDR2 LQKENI. CDR3 region: CASSPGTFYGYTF. In nucleotides, the CDR3 is TGTGCCAGCTCACCGGGCACTTTCTATGGCTACACCTTC.

The rearrangement links TRBV2 to TRBJ2-7; the D gene is possibly TRBD1 (5 bases). V shed 7 bases and J shed 0 bases, with 13 bases lying between them. This CDR3 has 14 amino acids. Germline V CDR1 and CDR2: SNHLY, FYNNEI. The CDR3 DNA is TGTGCCAGCACGACGTTTCAGGGCTCCTACGAGCAGTACTTC. Translation gives CASTTFQGSYEQYF.

The chain carries TRBV18 and TRBJ1-5, with TRBD1 matching over 7 bases. Trimming removed 9 bases from V and 5 bases from J; junction bases left unmatched: 7. This CDR3 has 13 amino acids. In germline, CDR1 is KGHSH, CDR2 LQKENI. CDR3 DNA: TGTGCCAGTCAACGACAGGGCGATCAGCCCCAGCATTTT. It encodes CASQRQGDQPQHF.

This sequence joins TRBV5-1 and TRBJ1-1, with 10 bases matching TRBD1. V dropped 5 bases and J dropped 3; count of bases not matched to a gene: 7. The germline CDR1 and CDR2 sequences are SGHRS and YFSETQ. There are 15 residues in the CDR3. Here the CDR3 DNA reads TGCGCCAGCAGAGTTGACAGGGGGCGGCACACTGAAGCTTTCTTT. Its protein is CASRVDRGRHTEAFF.

This chain connects TRBV2 to TRBJ1-4, with D possibly TRBD1 on 6 matching bases. Germline loops: CDR1 SNHLY, CDR2 FYNNEI. CDR3 size: 17 residues. Trimming shortened V by 7 bases and J by 0 bases, and 18 bases separated the two germline ends. The CDR3 bases are TGTGCCAGCAAGAGATTCAGGGGCGGTGCAACTAATGAAAAACTGTTTTTT. Residues: CASKRFRGGATNEKLFF.

V usage is TRBV5-4 and J usage is TRBJ2-1, with a weak D call TRBD2 (5 bases). The germline V and J ends were trimmed by 4 bases and 10 bases, with 18 bases remaining between them. The CDR3 runs to 14 residues. Germline V gene sequence: CDR1 SGHNT, CDR2 YYREEE (reference sequence). The CDR3 nucleotides read TGTGCCAGCAGCGGGCAACTAGAGCCCGGCGAGCAGTTCTTC. Translating it yields CASSGQLEPGEQFF.

The V and J genes are TRBV11-2 and TRBJ2-5; 9 positions agree with TRBD2. CDR1 is SGHAT, CDR2 FQNNGV, per germline. CDR3 size: 16 residues. The trim removed 3 bases at V and 5 bases at J, leaving 10 bases unmatched. CDR3 sequence (DNA): TGTGCCAGCAGCTTGCGATGGGGCGGGAGGGAGGAGACCCAGTACTTC. This gives the protein CASSLRWGGREETQYF.

This clone has only a few counts. The CDR3 sequence: CASSLGQVQVQPQHF. The CDR3 nucleotides read TGCGCCAGCAGCTTGGGACAGGTGCAGGTCCAGCCCCAGCATTTT. V gene TRBV5-1 combines with J gene TRBJ1-5, with TRBD1 as a possible D gene (6 bases). CDR3 length: 15 residues. CDR1 SGHRS and CDR2 YFSETQ come from the germline V gene. V was pared by 0 bases and J by 7 bases, with 14 bases between.

The chain is built from TRBV5-6 and TRBJ2-1, with 11 nucleotides matching TRBD1. This CDR3 comprises 15 residues. Germline V gene sequence: CDR1 SGHDT, CDR2 YYEEEE. The trim removed 3 bases at V and 4 bases at J, leaving 3 bases unmatched. CDR3 loop: CASSYGTGGYNEQFF. In DNA form, the CDR3 reads TGTGCCAGCAGCTATGGGACAGGGGGTTACAATGAGCAGTTCTTC.

V gene TRBV6-7 combines with J gene TRBJ1-1; D possibly corresponds to TRBD1 (5 bases). TRBV6-7 is treated as an ORF (open reading frame) with a function not yet certain. This CDR3 has 17 residues. The ends were cut back, 0 bases at V and 1 base at J, with 15 bases in the middle. DNA for the CDR3: TGTGCCAGCAGTTACTCGAGAAAGGGGAGGAGGAACACTGAAGCTTTCTTT. It is translated as CASSYSRKGRRNTEAFF.

This clone showed up just once. The rearrangement uses TRBV2 and TRBJ1-5, with D unclear. The CDR3 covers 13 residues. CDR1 is SNHLY, CDR2 FYNNEI, per germline. The V end was cut by 3 bases, the J end by 7 bases, with 10 bases between. The CDR3 loop is CASSDGEAQPQHF. The DNA of the CDR3 is TGTGCCAGCAGTGATGGGGAGGCCCAGCCCCAGCATTTT.

The rearrangement links TRBV4-2 to TRBJ1-4; 9 bases are shared with TRBD1. The J segment lost 6 bases and the V segment lost 3 bases, leaving 2 bases of the junction unmatched. The CDR3 runs to 14 residues. Germline lookup yields CDR1 LGHNA and CDR2 YNFKEQ. The CDR3 DNA sequence: TGTGCCAGCAGCCAGGGACAGGGAGATGAAAAACTGTTTTTT. Amino acids: CASSQGQGDEKLFF.

The gene calls are TRBV5-6 and TRBJ1-5; 9 nucleotides agree with TRBD1. J gave up 7 bases and V 4 bases, and 9 bases lay outside the gene matches. Germline lookup yields CDR1 SGHDT and CDR2 YYEEEE. This CDR3 has 15 residues. In DNA form, the CDR3 reads TGTGCCAGCAGCCTTGGACAGGGGTTGTACCAGCCCCAGCATTTT. It codes for CASSLGQGLYQPQHF.

The chain is built from TRBV6-5 and TRBJ1-1; TRBD1 might be the D (5 bases). Germline values: CDR1 MNHEY, CDR2 SVGAGI. Trimming stripped 5 bases from V and 3 bases from J, with 16 bases between. This CDR3 is built from 15 residues. The CDR3 sequence is CASSINRGRDTEAFF. The CDR3 bases are TGTGCCAGCAGTATTAATAGGGGAAGGGACACTGAAGCTTTCTTT.